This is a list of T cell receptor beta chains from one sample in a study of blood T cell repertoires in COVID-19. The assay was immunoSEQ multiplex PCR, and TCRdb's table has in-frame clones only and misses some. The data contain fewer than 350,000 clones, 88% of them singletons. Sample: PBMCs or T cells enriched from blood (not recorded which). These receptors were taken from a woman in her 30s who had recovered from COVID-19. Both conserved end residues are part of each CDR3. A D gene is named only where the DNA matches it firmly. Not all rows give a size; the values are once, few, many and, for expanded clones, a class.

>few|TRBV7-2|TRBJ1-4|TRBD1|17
CASSLGQGALVREKLFF
TGTGCCAGCAGCTTAGGGCAGGGGGCTTTGGTCCGCGAAAAACTGTTTTTT
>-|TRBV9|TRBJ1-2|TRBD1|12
CASTQQGGGYTF
TGTGCCAGCACCCAACAGGGGGGTGGCTACACCTTC
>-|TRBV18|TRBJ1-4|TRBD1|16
CASSPNRGTGNEKLFF
TGTGCCAGCTCACCTAACAGGGGCACGGGTAATGAAAAACTGTTTTTT
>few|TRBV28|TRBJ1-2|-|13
CASSLLGARGYTF
TGTGCCAGCAGTTTGCTGGGGGCGCGTGGCTACACCTTC
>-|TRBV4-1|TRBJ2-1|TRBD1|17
CASSQETAGGSYNEQFF
TGCGCCAGCAGCCAAGAAACGGCAGGGGGCTCCTACAATGAGCAGTTCTTC
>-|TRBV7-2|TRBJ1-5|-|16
CASSLVGAGGNQPQHF
TGTGCCAGCAGCTTAGTGGGGGCCGGGGGCAATCAGCCCCAGCATTTT
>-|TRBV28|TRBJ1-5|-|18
CASSSNRKGQGGSAAQHF
TGTGCCAGCAGTTCCAATCGAAAGGGGCAAGGGGGATCAGCGGCCCAGCATTTT
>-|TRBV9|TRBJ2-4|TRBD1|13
CASSPGQGNIQYF
TGTGCCAGCAGCCCGGGACAGGGGAACATTCAGTACTTC
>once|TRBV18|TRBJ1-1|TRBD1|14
CASSPSRDREEAFF
TGTGCCAGCTCACCTTCCCGGGACAGGGAGGAAGCTTTCTTT
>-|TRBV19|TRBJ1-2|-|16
CASSRPGPPSIYGYTF
TGTGCCAGTAGTAGACCCGGGCCACCTAGCATCTATGGCTACACCTTC
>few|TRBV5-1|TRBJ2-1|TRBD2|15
CASSPGTSGYNEQFF
TGCGCCAGCAGCCCCGGGACTAGCGGATACAATGAGCAGTTCTTC
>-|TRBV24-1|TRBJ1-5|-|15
CATSDTQGSNQPQHF
TGTGCCACCAGTGATACCCAGGGGAGCAATCAGCCCCAGCATTTT
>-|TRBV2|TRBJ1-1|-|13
CASGVGGFAEAFF
TGTGCCAGCGGCGTTGGGGGGTTCGCTGAAGCTTTCTTT
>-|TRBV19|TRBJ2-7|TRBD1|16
CASSIQGTGTSYEQYF
TGTGCCAGTAGTATCCAAGGGACAGGGACCTCCTACGAGCAGTACTTC
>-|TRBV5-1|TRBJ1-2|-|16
CASSLASDSWNYGYTF
TGCGCCAGCAGCTTGGCCTCGGACAGCTGGAACTATGGCTACACCTTC
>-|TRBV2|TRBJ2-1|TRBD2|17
CASIGTSGGLSYNEQFF
TGTGCCAGCATAGGGACTAGCGGGGGCCTCTCCTACAATGAGCAGTTCTTC
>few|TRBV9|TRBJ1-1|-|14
CASSVATGNTEAFF
TGTGCCAGCAGCGTAGCTACGGGGAACACTGAAGCTTTCTTT
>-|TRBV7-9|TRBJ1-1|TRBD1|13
CASSSQGGTEAFF
TGTGCCAGCAGCTCACAGGGGGGCACTGAAGCTTTCTTT
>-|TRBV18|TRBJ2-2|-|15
CASSPPSGNTGELFF
TGTGCCAGCTCACCACCATCAGGGAACACCGGGGAGCTGTTTTTT
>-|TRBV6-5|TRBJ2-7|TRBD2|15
CASSPRGRDRYEQYF
TGTGCCAGCAGCCCCCGAGGGAGGGATCGCTACGAGCAGTACTTC
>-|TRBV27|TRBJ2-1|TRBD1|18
CASSFRDRGQRSYNEQFF
TGTGCCAGCAGTTTCCGGGACAGGGGGCAGAGGTCCTACAATGAGCAGTTCTTC
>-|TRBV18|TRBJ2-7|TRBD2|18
CASSPQRGNMGLADEQYF
TGTGCCAGCTCACCACAAAGGGGTAATATGGGACTAGCGGACGAGCAGTACTTC
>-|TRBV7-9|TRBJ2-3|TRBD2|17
CASSPRGSGGAEDTQYF
TGTGCCAGCAGCCCGAGGGGGAGCGGGGGGGCAGAAGATACGCAGTATTTT